This T cell receptor (beta chain) was found in a study of metastatic and nonmetastatic thyroid tumors. Study-wide background: It was across blood and tumor or nodule tissue from malignant and benign thyroid patients that repertoires were compared. Study findings and constraints: For both blood and tumor, malignant thyroid tumors reportedly showed significantly higher TCR beta diversity than benign nodules did.

TCRdb redid the clone calls on the PCR reads using MiXCR. This sample yields roughly 15,000 clones, of which 26% are seen a single time; roughly 22% belongs to the top ten. The germline V gene encodes CDR1 DFQATT and CDR2 SNEGSKA (reference sequence). V was cut by 0 bases and J by 4 bases, with 9 bases left in between. CDR3 length: 13 residues. This clone was found many times. No antigen is known for it. Until they underwent thyroid surgery, no patient had received any treatment. The sample was tumor tissue. The chain uses TRBV20-1 and TRBJ2-5, with D possibly being TRBD2 (5 bases). The sequence was collected from a female donor with papillary thyroid cancer or a benign thyroid nodule (not recorded which). Some clones in this sample may be carry-over from other donors' samples. In DNA, the CDR3 is TGCAGTGCTAGAGATACGGGAATAGAGACCCAGTACTTC. Residues: CSARDTGIETQYF.